These 13 T cell receptor beta chains were all obtained from the same sample, sequenced in a study of human T cells and chemical hapten exposure. TCRdb re-analysed the RACE reads in MiXCR, keeping a single row per CDR3 protein. The sample has some 330,000 distinct CDR3 sequences; roughly 6% are singletons. Noted time point: pre-sensitization, week 0. Treatment in this sample: therapeutic diphenylcyclopropenone sensitization with weekly scalp DPC. The material sequenced was whole blood, taken in connection with sensitization to the hapten diphenylcyclopropenone (DPC). The receptors derive from a woman aged 18-30 years with alopecia areata. Some clones in this sample may be carry-over from other donors' samples.

This clonotype was picked up a small number of times. The chain is built from TRBV11-3 and TRBJ1-1; the D is unclear. Germline values: CDR1 SGHNT, CDR2 YENEEA. The CDR3 extends over 13 amino acids. V was cut by 0 bases and J by 4 bases, with 6 bases left in between. This chain's CDR3 is CASSLEQTTEAFF. DNA of the CDR3: TGTGCCAGCAGCTTAGAACAGACCACTGAAGCTTTCTTT.

This clonotype has a count of ten or more. The chain employs TRBV29-1 and TRBJ2-1; 8 bases line up with TRBD2. This CDR3 region has 14 residues. V lost 8 bases and J lost 7; bases outside the gene matches: 13. CDR1 is SQVTM and CDR2 is ANQGSEA in the germline V gene. In DNA form, the CDR3 reads TGCAGCTGGACAGCCGGGGGGGCTAGGAATGAGCAGTTCTTC. Translated, it gives CSWTAGGARNEQFF.

This clonotype was recorded at least ten times. The J gene is TRBJ2-5, the V gene TRBV20-1; 12 bases map to TRBD2. With 6 bases clipped from V and 2 bases from J, the junction kept 13 bases outside the gene matches. Germline-derived CDR1 and CDR2 are DFQATT and SNEGSKA (reference sequence). The CDR3 covers 17 residues. The chain's CDR3 is CSASRASGGAAQETQYF. The CDR3 region has the DNA TGCAGTGCCTCGCGGGCTAGCGGGGGGGCCGCGCAAGAGACCCAGTACTTC.

The rearrangement links TRBV12-3 or TRBV12-4 to TRBJ1-1; no clear D. The CDR3 sequence is 14 residues long. Between the trimmed V and J ends, which lost 5 bases and 3 bases, there was a span of 13 bases. The CDR3 here is CASSASPRDTEAFF. The CDR3 DNA follows: TGTGCCAGCAGTGCAAGTCCCCGGGACACTGAAGCTTTCTTT.

A few counts support this clonotype. The chain couples TRBV7-9 to TRBJ1-2; D possibly corresponds to TRBD1 (5 bases). The CDR3 has 15 residues. V lost 5 bases and J 2 bases, leaving 15 bases between the germline ends. Germline V CDR1 and CDR2: SEHNR, FQNEAQ (reference sequence). CDR3 sequence: CASSPQNRGNYGYTF. Here the CDR3 DNA reads TGTGCCAGCAGCCCCCAAAACCGGGGCAACTATGGCTACACCTTC.

The chain recombines TRBV3-1 with TRBJ2-2; TRBD2 might be the D (5 bases). The CDR3 has 16 amino acids. Trimming removed 1 base from V and 4 bases from J, with 13 bases in between. Germline-derived CDR1 and CDR2 are LGHDT and YNNKEL (reference sequence). The CDR3 bases are TGTGCCAGCAGCCAAGGAGCTAGCTCGACCACCGGGGAGCTGTTTTTT. Residues: CASSQGASSTTGELFF.

The rearrangement uses TRBV6-1 and TRBJ1-1; D remains ambiguous. This CDR3 spans 14 amino acids. Germline loops: CDR1 MNHNS, CDR2 SASEGT. Between the trimmed V and J ends, which lost 5 bases and 8 bases, there was a span of 18 bases. This CDR3 is CASSIQLLAQEAFF. CDR3 in DNA: TGTGCCAGCAGTATTCAATTACTCGCACAAGAAGCTTTCTTT.

V gene TRBV2 combines with J gene TRBJ1-4; D is uncertain. Germline CDR1 is SNHLY and CDR2 is FYNNEI. The CDR3 length is 15 residues. Trimming removed 5 bases from V and 7 bases from J, with 17 bases in between. In DNA, the CDR3 is TGTGCCAGCAGTTGGGCATCGGTGGGGAGTGAAAAACTGTTTTTT. This translates into CASSWASVGSEKLFF.

The gene calls are TRBV11-1 and TRBJ2-7, with TRBD1 matching over 11 bases. The germline V gene encodes CDR1 SGHAT and CDR2 FQDESV (reference sequence). CDR3 length: 16 amino acids. The V gene end was trimmed by 5 bases and the J gene end by 0 bases; junction bases not matched to a gene: 6. CDR3 DNA: TGTGCCAGCAGCGCTACCGGGACAGGGGGCTCCTACGAGCAGTACTTC. Translation: CASSATGTGGSYEQYF.

This clonotype was seen at least ten times. The rearrangement joins TRBV20-1 to TRBJ1-6, with 9 bases lining up with TRBD1. This CDR3 comprises 15 residues. The germline gives CDR1 DFQATT, CDR2 SNEGSKA (reference sequence). With 3 bases clipped from V and 10 bases from J, the junction kept 10 bases outside the gene matches. The CDR3 nucleotides read TGCAGTGCTAGCCCCGCGGGACAGGGTACCTCACCCCTCCACTTT. It yields the protein CSASPAGQGTSPLHF.

This clonotype was seen many times. This chain connects TRBV29-1 to TRBJ2-5, with 7 nucleotides matching TRBD1. There are 14 residues in the CDR3. Germline V gene lookup returns CDR1 SQVTM and CDR2 ANQGSEA. V shed 6 bases and J 4 bases; nucleotides not matched to a gene: 11. CDR3 in DNA: TGCAGCGTCCTGGGACAGCCGGGTTCAGAGACCCAGTACTTC. It encodes CSVLGQPGSETQYF.

Of note for this clonotype: Its ends do not fully match the called genes, so a read error is possible. The CDR3 loop is CASSLGDRGPPYTDTQYF. CDR3 in DNA: TGTGCCAGCAGCTTAGGAGATCGGGGGCCCCCTTACACAGATACGCAGTATTTT. The chain combines TRBV12-3 or TRBV12-4 with TRBJ2-3, with D possibly called TRBD1 or TRBD2 (6 bases each). CDR3 length: 18 amino acids.

The gene calls are TRBV6-5 and TRBJ1-1, with D possibly TRBD1 on 5 matching bases. Germline values: CDR1 MNHEY, CDR2 SVGAGI. V gave up 8 bases and J gave up 2 bases, with 18 bases separating them. This CDR3 comprises 15 residues. Here the CDR3 reads CASSDLGTVNTEAFF. The CDR3 DNA follows: TGTGCCAGCTCTGATCTCGGGACGGTCAACACTGAAGCTTTCTTT.